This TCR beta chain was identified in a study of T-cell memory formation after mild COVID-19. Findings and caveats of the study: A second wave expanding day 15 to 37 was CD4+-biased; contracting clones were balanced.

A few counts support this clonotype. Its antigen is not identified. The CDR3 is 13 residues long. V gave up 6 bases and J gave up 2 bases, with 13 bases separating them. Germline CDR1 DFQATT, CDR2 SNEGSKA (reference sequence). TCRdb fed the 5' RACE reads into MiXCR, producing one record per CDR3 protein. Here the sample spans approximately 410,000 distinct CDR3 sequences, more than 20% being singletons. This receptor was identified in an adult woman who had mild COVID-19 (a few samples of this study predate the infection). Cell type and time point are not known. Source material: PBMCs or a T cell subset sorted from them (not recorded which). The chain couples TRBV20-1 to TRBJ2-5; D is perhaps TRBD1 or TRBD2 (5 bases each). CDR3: CSAARGVQETQYF. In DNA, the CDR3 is TGCAGTGCCGCCCGAGGGGTTCAAGAGACCCAGTACTTC.